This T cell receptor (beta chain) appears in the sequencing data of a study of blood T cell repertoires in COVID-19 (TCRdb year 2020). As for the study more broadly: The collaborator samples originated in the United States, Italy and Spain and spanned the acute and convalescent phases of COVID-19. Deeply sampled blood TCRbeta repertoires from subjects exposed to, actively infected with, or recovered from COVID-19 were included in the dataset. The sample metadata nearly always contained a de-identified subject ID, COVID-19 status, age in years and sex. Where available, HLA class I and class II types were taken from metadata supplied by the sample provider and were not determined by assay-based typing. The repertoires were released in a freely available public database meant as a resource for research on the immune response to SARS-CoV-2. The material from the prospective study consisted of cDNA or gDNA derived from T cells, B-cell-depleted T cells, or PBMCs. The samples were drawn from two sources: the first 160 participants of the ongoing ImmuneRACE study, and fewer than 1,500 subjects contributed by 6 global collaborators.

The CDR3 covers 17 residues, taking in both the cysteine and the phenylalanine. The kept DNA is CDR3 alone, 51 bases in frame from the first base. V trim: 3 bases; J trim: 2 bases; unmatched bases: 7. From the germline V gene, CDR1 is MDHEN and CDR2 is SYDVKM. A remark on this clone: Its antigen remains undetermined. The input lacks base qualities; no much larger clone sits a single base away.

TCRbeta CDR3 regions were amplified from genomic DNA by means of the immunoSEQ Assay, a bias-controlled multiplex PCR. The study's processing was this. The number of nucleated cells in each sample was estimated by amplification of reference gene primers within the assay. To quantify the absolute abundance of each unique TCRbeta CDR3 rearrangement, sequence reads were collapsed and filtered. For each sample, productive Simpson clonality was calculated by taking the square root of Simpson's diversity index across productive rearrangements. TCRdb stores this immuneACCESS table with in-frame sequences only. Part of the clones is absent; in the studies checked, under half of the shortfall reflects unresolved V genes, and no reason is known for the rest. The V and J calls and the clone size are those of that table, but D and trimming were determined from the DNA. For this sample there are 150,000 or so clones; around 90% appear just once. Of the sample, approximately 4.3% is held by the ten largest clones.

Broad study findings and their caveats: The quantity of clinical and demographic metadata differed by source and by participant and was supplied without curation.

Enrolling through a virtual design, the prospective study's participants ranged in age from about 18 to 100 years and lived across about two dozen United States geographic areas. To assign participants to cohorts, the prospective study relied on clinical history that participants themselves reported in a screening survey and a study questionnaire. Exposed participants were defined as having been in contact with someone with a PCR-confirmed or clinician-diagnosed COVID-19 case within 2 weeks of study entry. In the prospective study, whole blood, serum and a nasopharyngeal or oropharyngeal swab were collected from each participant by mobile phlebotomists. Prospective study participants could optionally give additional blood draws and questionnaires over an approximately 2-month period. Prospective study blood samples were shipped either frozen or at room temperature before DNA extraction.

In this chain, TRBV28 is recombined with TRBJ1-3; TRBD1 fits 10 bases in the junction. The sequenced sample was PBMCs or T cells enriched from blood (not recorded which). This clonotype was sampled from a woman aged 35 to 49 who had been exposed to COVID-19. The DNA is TGTGCCAGCAGTTTCCGGGGACAGGGGCTGGCTGGAAACACCATATATTTT. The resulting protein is CASSFRGQGLAGNTIYF.